The 23 T cell receptor beta chains below come from one sample, sequenced in a study of T-cell reconstitution after alpha-beta-depleted transplantation in children. Unique molecular identifiers were incorporated into the prepared TCRbeta library. MiXCR was run by TCRdb on the PCR reads, yielding one entry per CDR3 protein. This table has fewer than 150,000 distinct CDR3 sequences, under 30% appearing once. Sequencing used PBMCs, mostly from graft donor cells, obtained 180 days after TCRalphabeta/CD19-depleted stem cell transplant. Source of these receptors: a male patient aged 2-10 years who had a stem cell transplant for chronic granulomatous disease, so the T cells may come from the graft donor.

This clonotype was recorded many times. The V gene is TRBV12-3 or TRBV12-4, the J gene TRBJ1-5; 9 nucleotides line up with TRBD1. V lost 6 bases to trimming and J lost 8 bases; unmatched junction nucleotides: 8. This CDR3 contains 14 residues. The CDR3 nucleotides read TGTGCCAGCAGCAAGGGGACAGGGATTAAGCCCCAGCATTTT. This translates into CASSKGTGIKPQHF.

This clonotype has at least ten counts. This sequence joins TRBV7-2 and TRBJ2-2; TRBD1 is a possible D gene (5 bases). The CDR3 is made up of 16 amino acids. Germline values: CDR1 SGHTA, CDR2 FQGNSA. The V end lost 1 base, the J end lost 2 bases, and 11 bases lay between the germline ends. The CDR3 DNA reads TGTGCCAGCAGCTTAGTCCAGGGTCCCAACACCGGGGAGCTGTTTTTT. Its protein is CASSLVQGPNTGELFF.

This clonotype appeared a single time. The V gene is TRBV5-1, the J gene TRBJ1-2; D not certain. V was cut by 1 base and J by 3 bases, with 10 bases left in between. This CDR3 region has 14 residues. The germline CDR1 and CDR2 sequences are SGHRS and YFSETQ. The CDR3 loop reads CASSLTGIDYGYTF. The CDR3 DNA reads TGCGCCAGCAGCTTGACTGGGATCGACTATGGCTACACCTTC.

This clonotype occurred many times. For the CDR3, the DNA is TGCAGCGCTTTAGTAGATACGCAGTATTTT. It yields the protein CSALVDTQYF. This rearrangement joins TRBV29-1 to TRBJ2-3; D remains ambiguous. Germline loops: CDR1 SQVTM, CDR2 ANQGSEA. The germline V and J ends were trimmed by 7 bases and 5 bases, with 7 bases remaining between them. The CDR3 runs 10 residues.

The chain has TRBV18 and TRBJ2-1, with 8 bases that match TRBD1. V shed 6 bases and J 6 bases; nucleotides not matched to a gene: 10. The CDR3 runs 15 residues. The germline V gene encodes CDR1 KGHSH and CDR2 LQKENI. The CDR3 nucleotides read TGTGCCAGCTCGATCGGACAGGGAGCTAGCAATGAGCAGTTCTTC. The encoded protein is CASSIGQGASNEQFF.

This clonotype occurred a few times. The chain combines TRBV15 with TRBJ2-1, with 9 bases identical to TRBD1. Losses at the gene ends were 0 bases for V and 9 bases for J; bases not matched to a gene: 9. CDR3 length: 16 residues. Germline assignment: CDR1 LNHNV and CDR2 YYDKDF (reference sequence). CDR3: CATSRDQDRGLGEQFF. Here the CDR3 DNA reads TGTGCCACCAGCAGAGATCAGGACAGGGGTTTAGGTGAGCAGTTCTTC.

This clonotype was seen ten or more times. This chain's CDR3 is CASSNYGQGVGEQYF. The CDR3 nucleotides read TGTGCCAGCAGTAATTACGGACAGGGAGTCGGCGAGCAGTACTTC. The rearrangement joins TRBV12-3 or TRBV12-4 to TRBJ2-7; the match to TRBD1 covers 8 bases. CDR3 length equals 15 residues. After removal of 5 bases from V and 6 bases from J, the junction contained 12 bases not matched to a gene.

The J gene is TRBJ2-5, the V gene TRBV9, with 8 bases identical to TRBD2. J lost 4 bases, V lost 0 bases, and 8 bases had no gene match. The CDR3 consists of 16 residues. The germline V gene has CDR1 SGDLS and CDR2 YYNGEE. Here the CDR3 DNA reads TGTGCCAGCAGCGTAGACGGGGGGGCCTTTCCAGAGACCCAGTACTTC. Amino acid sequence: CASSVDGGAFPETQYF.

This clonotype has only a few counts. V is TRBV7-2 and J is TRBJ2-1; D gene unclear. Germline CDR1 and CDR2: SGHTA and FQGNSA. Trimming shortened V by 5 bases and J by 12 bases, and 11 bases separated the two germline ends. The CDR3 has 11 amino acids. The CDR3 is CASSAARLQFF. The CDR3 nucleotides are TGTGCCAGCAGCGCGGCCCGGCTGCAGTTCTTC.

The V call is TRBV27, the J call TRBJ1-1; tentatively, D is TRBD1 (5 bases). From germline, CDR1 is MNHEY and CDR2 SMNVEV (reference sequence). The CDR3 runs to 13 residues. V was trimmed by 0 bases and J by 10 bases, leaving 12 bases between them. The CDR3 reads CASSLSQGPGAFF. Here the CDR3 DNA reads TGTGCCAGCAGTTTATCGCAGGGACCTGGAGCTTTCTTT.

This clonotype has only a few counts. The chain carries TRBV10-3 and TRBJ1-1; 7 bases match TRBD1. The germline CDR1 and CDR2 sequences are ENHRY and SYGVKD. The junction had 5 bases not matched to a gene; V was cut back by 4 bases and J by 3 bases. The CDR3 is 14 residues long. CDR3 residues: CAISGQGTDTEAFF. In DNA, the CDR3 is TGTGCCATCAGTGGACAGGGAACCGACACTGAAGCTTTCTTT.

This clonotype was counted at least ten times. The chain carries TRBV12-3 or TRBV12-4 and TRBJ1-6, with no clear D. V was cut by 3 bases and J by 7 bases, with 13 bases left in between. The length of the CDR3 is 15 residues. The CDR3: CASSLSGTRNSPLHF. The CDR3 bases are TGTGCCAGCAGTTTGTCCGGTACAAGAAATTCACCCCTCCACTTT.

This clonotype occurred many times. A much bigger clone sits one base away, suggesting this may be a read error. The chain is built from TRBV5-1 and TRBJ2-6; TRBD2 is a possible D gene (6 bases). The CDR3 length is 15 residues. Looked up from germline, CDR1 is SGHRS and CDR2 is YFSETQ. The CDR3 reads CASSLVGTGANGLTF. In DNA, the CDR3 is TGCGCCAGCAGCTTGGTAGGGACTGGGGCCAACGGCCTGACTTTC.

This clonotype was picked up many times. The chain recombines TRBV5-1 with TRBJ2-1; 12 bases are a match to TRBD2. CDR3 length equals 14 residues. The V and J ends lost 4 bases and 7 bases, in that order; junction bases with no gene match: 3. Germline loops: CDR1 SGHRS, CDR2 YFSETQ. This chain's CDR3 is CASSLGTSGNEQFF. CDR3 coding DNA: TGCGCCAGCAGCCTGGGGACTAGCGGGAATGAGCAGTTCTTC.

The V call is TRBV30, the J call TRBJ2-5; 9 bases are shared with TRBD2. This CDR3 region has 15 residues. V trimming: 0 bases; J trimming: 5 bases; junction bases outside the gene matches: 7. Germline V gene data show CDR1 as GTSNPN and CDR2 as SVGIG (reference sequence). The CDR3: CAWSVLAGIIETQYF. The DNA of the CDR3 is TGTGCCTGGAGTGTCCTAGCGGGAATCATTGAGACCCAGTACTTC.

This clonotype was recorded at least ten times. The chain carries TRBV28 and TRBJ2-3, with D perhaps matching TRBD2 (6 bases). Germline CDR1 MDHEN, CDR2 SYDVKM. V was clipped by 7 bases and J by 0 bases, with 20 bases between them. This CDR3 contains 17 residues. The CDR3 DNA follows: TGTGCCAGCAAAGGAGTGAAGCGGGTCCTAAGCACAGATACGCAGTATTTT. This codes for CASKGVKRVLSTDTQYF.

The sample holds many counts of this clonotype. This chain connects TRBV10-3 to TRBJ2-5; TRBD2 matches 8 bases. Germline trimming cut 6 bases from V and 4 bases from J; bases unmatched to any gene: 7. CDR1 and CDR2 (germline): ENHRY, SYGVKD. This CDR3 is built from 14 residues. CDR3 DNA sequence: TGTGCCATCAGAGGTAGCGGGGTTTTAGAGACCCAGTACTTC. Protein sequence: CAIRGSGVLETQYF.

In this sample, this clonotype turned up many times. The rearrangement joins TRBV30 to TRBJ2-3, with 11 bases identical to TRBD2. J was trimmed by 5 bases and V by 8 bases; bases with no gene match: 9. The CDR3 runs 14 residues. Per the germline V gene, CDR1 is GTSNPN and CDR2 is SVGIG (reference sequence). CDR3 protein: CAAERLAGIDTQYF. CDR3 bases: TGTGCCGCGGAAAGACTAGCGGGAATAGATACGCAGTATTTT.

This clonotype came up a few times. The chain has TRBV21-1 and TRBJ1-5; the table's D gene call, TRBD1, was not cross checked with the DNA. TRBV21-1 is marked as a pseudogene. This CDR3 spans 14 amino acids. This CDR3 reads CASTGQVTNQPQHF. CDR3 DNA: TGTGCCAGCACGGGACAGGTCACCAATCAGCCCCAGCATTTT.

The rearrangement uses TRBV7-8 and TRBJ2-2; 7 nucleotides agree with TRBD1. The CDR3 runs to 16 residues. J was trimmed by 2 bases and V by 1 base; bases with no gene match: 4. The germline V gene has CDR1 SGHVS and CDR2 FQNEAQ. CDR3 amino acids: CASSLGAGGNTGELFF. For the CDR3, the DNA is TGTGCCAGCAGCTTAGGTGCAGGGGGTAACACCGGGGAGCTGTTTTTT.

This clonotype has only a few counts. The chain combines TRBV18 with TRBJ1-4; 7 bases agree with TRBD1. Germline loops: CDR1 KGHSH, CDR2 LQKENI. The junction had 6 bases not matched to a gene; V was cut back by 6 bases and J by 5 bases. The CDR3 length is 14 residues. CDR3 amino acids: CASSPRGANEKLFF. The CDR3 DNA reads as TGTGCCAGCTCTCCCAGGGGGGCAAATGAAAAACTGTTTTTT.

The V and J genes are TRBV20-1 and TRBJ2-2, with D uncertain. This CDR3 contains 13 residues. Germline V gene lookup returns CDR1 DFQATT and CDR2 SNEGSKA (reference sequence). Trimming removed 3 bases from V and 4 bases from J, with 9 bases in between. The CDR3 is CSASLGRTGELFF. In DNA, the CDR3 is TGCAGTGCTAGCCTAGGACGCACCGGGGAGCTGTTTTTT.

This clonotype was recorded many times. The rearrangement links TRBV15 to TRBJ2-2; 10 nucleotides match TRBD2. The germline V gene has CDR1 LNHNV and CDR2 YYDKDF (reference sequence). V lost 0 bases and J lost 3; bases outside the gene matches: 10. The CDR3 length is 19 residues. CDR3 sequence reads: CATSRDPRLSGGDTGELFF. CDR3 DNA: TGTGCCACCAGCAGAGATCCCCGTCTAAGCGGGGGGGACACCGGGGAGCTGTTTTTT.